This TCR beta chain was recovered during a study of CD8 T cells in ankylosing spondylitis. Study-wide findings and caveats: The clones that were linked to disease were reported to be significantly enriched in matched synovial fluid samples from ankylosing spondylitis patients. Apparently characteristic of ankylosing spondylitis blood was a TCR beta motif (about eight highly homologous variants).

The CDR3 is 16 residues long. J gave up 3 bases and V 5 bases, and 12 bases lay outside the gene matches. This clonotype was seen a few times. Its antigen is not known. Quantitative barcoded 5'-RACE was used to prepare TCR beta libraries. TCRdb re-called the 5' RACE reads through MiXCR, storing one row per CDR3 protein. Here the sample spans approximately 260,000 distinct CDR3 sequences, under 20% being singletons. This sequence joins TRBV12-3 or TRBV12-4 and TRBJ2-7, with 8 bases that match TRBD1. The source material was blood, either unsorted or a sorted T cell fraction (not recorded which). The sequence was collected from a male donor with ankylosing spondylitis or in good health (not recorded which). CDR3 protein: CASSPPTGTGDYEQYF. The CDR3, as DNA: TGTGCCAGCAGTCCCCCCACCGGGACAGGCGACTACGAGCAGTACTTC.